The 14 T cell receptor beta chains presented below share a single source sample, sequenced in a study of blood T cell repertoires in COVID-19. Generated by immunoSEQ multiplex PCR, the TCRdb table keeps only in-frame clones and is missing some. The sample carries tens of thousands of clones, roughly 90% recorded once. Sequenced sample: peripheral blood. These receptors were taken from a human donor in a cohort sampled during active COVID-19.

The chain has TRBV10-3 and TRBJ2-1; TRBD2 matches 15 bases. Per the germline V gene, CDR1 is ENHRY and CDR2 is SYGVKD. The CDR3 runs to 17 residues. J was trimmed by 3 bases and V by 4 bases; bases with no gene match: 4. This chain's CDR3 is CAISGTSGGDSYNEQFF. In DNA, the CDR3 is TGTGCCATCAGTGGGACTAGCGGGGGGGACAGCTACAATGAGCAGTTCTTC.

V and J are TRBV10-3 and TRBJ1-1; the D is unclear. Germline values: CDR1 ENHRY, CDR2 SYGVKD. Trimming removed 4 bases from V and 1 base from J, with 7 bases in between. CDR3 length: 13 amino acids. CDR3 coding DNA: TGTGCCATCAGTGCCCGGGAGAACACTGAAGCTTTCTTT. Protein product: CAISARENTEAFF.

The chain joins TRBV5-1 to TRBJ1-2; D unclear. The CDR3 is 13 residues long. The V and J ends lost 0 bases and 6 bases respectively, with 9 bases between them. Germline-derived CDR1 and CDR2 are SGHRS and YFSETQ. The CDR3 sequence: CASSLGNYNGYTF. The CDR3 nucleotides read TGCGCCAGCAGCTTGGGGAACTACAATGGCTACACCTTC. Supplemented by reference TRBV5-1 and TRBJ1-2, the full variable domain reads KAGVTQTPRYLIKTRGQQVTLSCSPISGHRSVSWYQQTPGQGLQFLFEYFSETQRNKGNFPGRFSGRQFSNSRSEMNVSTLELGDSALYLCASSLGNYNGYTFGSGTRLTVV.

CDR3 residues: CASSPRGEGFGNEQFF. CDR3 coding DNA: TGTGCCAGCAGCCCCCGCGGTGAGGGTTTCGGCAATGAGCAGTTCTTC. This rearrangement joins TRBV28 to TRBJ2-1, with D maybe TRBD2 (5 bases). CDR1 is MDHEN and CDR2 is SYDVKM in the germline V gene. The CDR3 sequence is 16 residues long. Trimming pared 6 bases from V and 6 bases from J, leaving 21 bases between.

This clone has a single count. This chain connects TRBV7-2 to TRBJ1-5, with D perhaps matching TRBD1 (5 bases). The CDR3 spans 17 residues. Between the trimmed V and J ends, which lost 5 bases and 3 bases, there was a span of 20 bases. From germline, CDR1 is SGHTA and CDR2 FQGNSA. The CDR3 DNA sequence: TGTGCCAGCAGCGCCTCCGGGAGAAGGGGTGCCAATCAGCCCCAGCATTTT. Its protein is CASSASGRRGANQPQHF.

This chain joins TRBV6-2 or TRBV6-3 and TRBJ2-2; D may be TRBD2 (6 bases). Trimming pared 4 bases from V and 4 bases from J, leaving 7 bases between. This CDR3 region has 13 residues. CDR1 is MNHEY and CDR2 is SVGEGT in the germline V gene. CDR3 DNA: TGTGCCAGCAGTTTCGGGAGCACCGGGGAGCTGTTTTTT. Encoded protein: CASSFGSTGELFF.

CDR3 protein: CATYSGGLSTDTQYF. In nucleotides, the CDR3 is TGTGCCACCTATAGCGGGGGGCTTTCCACAGATACGCAGTATTTT. The chain has TRBV6-5 and TRBJ2-3, with TRBD2 matching 10 bases. The germline V gene encodes CDR1 MNHEY and CDR2 SVGAGI. This CDR3 region has 15 residues. V shed 10 bases, J shed 2 bases, and the junction held 9 bases outside the gene matches.

The CDR3 sequence is CASSVYRGTKNTGELFF. The CDR3, as DNA: TGTGCCAGCAGCGTCTACAGGGGGACAAAGAACACCGGGGAGCTGTTTTTT. The chain has TRBV5-6 and TRBJ2-2, with 8 bases fitting TRBD1. V shed 4 bases, J shed 1 base, and the junction held 9 bases outside the gene matches. The CDR3 is 17 residues long. Per the germline V gene, CDR1 is SGHDT and CDR2 is YYEEEE.

The rearrangement links TRBV7-3 to TRBJ2-1; no clear D gene. There are 13 residues in the CDR3. The germline V and J ends were trimmed by 0 bases and 8 bases, with 8 bases remaining between them. Germline CDR1 and CDR2: SGHTA and FQGTGA. The CDR3 here is CASSLTTGDEQFF. The CDR3, as DNA: TGTGCCAGCAGCTTAACGACTGGCGATGAGCAGTTCTTC.

The rearrangement links TRBV11-2 to TRBJ2-7; no clear D. V lost 3 bases and J 0 bases, leaving 15 bases between the germline ends. Germline-derived CDR1 and CDR2 are SGHAT and FQNNGV. The CDR3 spans 16 residues. DNA for the CDR3: TGTGCCAGCAGCTTCGATCCCTACACGGGCTCCTACGAGCAGTACTTC. Its translation: CASSFDPYTGSYEQYF. Combining the CDR3 with reference TRBV11-2 and TRBJ2-7 gives the whole variable domain EAGVAQSPRYKIIEKRQSVAFWCNPISGHATLYWYQQILGQGPKLLIQFQNNGVVDDSQLPKDRFSAERLKGVDSTLKIQPAKLEDSAVYLCASSFDPYTGSYEQYFGPGTRLTVT.

The CDR3 reads CASSSLGQGREQYF. The DNA for the CDR3 is TGTGCCAGCAGTTCTCTGGGACAGGGGAGGGAGCAGTACTTC. The chain recombines TRBV27 with TRBJ2-7, with 10 bases fitting TRBD1. V lost 4 bases to trimming and J lost 7 bases; unmatched junction nucleotides: 7. There are 14 residues in the CDR3. Per the germline V gene, CDR1 is MNHEY and CDR2 is SMNVEV (reference sequence).

V and J are TRBV2 and TRBJ1-6; D call uncertain. The CDR3 spans 17 residues. The V end lost 2 bases, the J end lost 0 bases, and 11 bases lay between the germline ends. Germline V gives CDR1 SNHLY, CDR2 FYNNEI. Here the CDR3 reads CASSETVGSSYNSPLHF. CDR3 DNA: TGTGCCAGCAGTGAAACGGTGGGGAGCTCCTATAATTCACCCCTCCACTTT.

This clone occurred once. The chain joins TRBV5-4 to TRBJ2-5, with TRBD2 identical over 12 bases. CDR1 SGHNT and CDR2 YYREEE come from the germline V gene (reference sequence). The CDR3 extends over 16 amino acids. The V segment lost 0 bases and the J segment 2 bases; nucleotides outside the gene matches: 2. CDR3 sequence: CASSLVLAGGQETQYF. In DNA form, the CDR3 reads TGTGCCAGCAGCTTGGTGCTAGCGGGGGGGCAAGAGACCCAGTACTTC. Full variable domain (remainder filled in from reference TRBV5-4 and TRBJ2-5): ETGVTQSPTHLIKTRGQQVTLRCSSQSGHNTVSWYQQALGQGPQFIFQYYREEENGRGNFPPRFSGLQFPNYSSELNVNALELDDSALYLCASSLVLAGGQETQYFGPGTRLLVL.

The chain links TRBV19 to TRBJ1-2, with 9 bases that match TRBD1. Germline V gives CDR1 LNHDA, CDR2 SQIVND (reference sequence). CDR3 length equals 14 residues. After removal of 6 bases from V and 3 bases from J, the junction contained 5 bases not matched to a gene. The CDR3 here is CASREDRGDYGYTF. The CDR3 DNA reads TGTGCCAGTAGGGAGGACAGGGGAGACTATGGCTACACCTTC.